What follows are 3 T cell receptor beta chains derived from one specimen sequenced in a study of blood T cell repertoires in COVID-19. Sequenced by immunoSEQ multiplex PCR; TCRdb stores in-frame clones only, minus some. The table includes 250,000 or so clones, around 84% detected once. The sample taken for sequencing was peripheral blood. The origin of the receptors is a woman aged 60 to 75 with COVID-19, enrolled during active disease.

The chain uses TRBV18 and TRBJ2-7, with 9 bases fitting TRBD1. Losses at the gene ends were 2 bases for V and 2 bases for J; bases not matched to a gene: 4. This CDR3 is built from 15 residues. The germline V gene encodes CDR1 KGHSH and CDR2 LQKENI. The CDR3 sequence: CASSPRQGDAYEQYF. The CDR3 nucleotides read TGTGCCAGCTCACCAAGACAGGGGGACGCCTACGAGCAGTACTTC.

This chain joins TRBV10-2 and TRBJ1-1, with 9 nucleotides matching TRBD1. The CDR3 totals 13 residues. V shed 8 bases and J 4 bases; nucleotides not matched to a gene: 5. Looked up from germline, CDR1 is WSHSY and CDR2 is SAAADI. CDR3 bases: TGCGCCAGCGGTCGGGACAGGGTCACTGAAGCTTTCTTT. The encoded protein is CASGRDRVTEAFF.

For the CDR3, the DNA is TGTGCCAGCAGGAACCAGGGGGCGAGGGATAATTCACCCCTCCACTTT. It translates to CASRNQGARDNSPLHF. The chain combines TRBV28 with TRBJ1-6, with TRBD1 matching over 8 bases. The CDR3 runs 16 residues. J lost 5 bases, V lost 6 bases, and 9 bases had no gene match. Germline assignment: CDR1 MDHEN and CDR2 SYDVKM.